The entry that follows covers one T cell receptor (beta chain) sequence. The data were obtained in a study of blood T cell repertoires in COVID-19. About the research overall: The United States, Italy and Spain provided the acute and convalescent COVID-19 samples. T cells, B-cell-depleted T cells, or PBMCs provided the cDNA or gDNA that served as material.

Germline V CDR1 and CDR2: KGHSH, LQKENI. CDR3 size: 15 residues. The V gene end was trimmed by 3 bases and the J gene end by 7 bases; junction bases not matched to a gene: 8. In the source study's methods: Amplification from reference gene primers served as the basis for estimated nucleated cell counts. Profiling relied on immunoSEQ multiplex PCR, and the TCRdb table lists in-frame clones only, not all of them. That table furnishes V, J and clone size, whereas the DNA furnished D and trimming. This table holds about 53,000 clones, approximately 91% found once. The chain uses TRBV18 and TRBJ1-1; TRBD1 matches 10 bases. What was sequenced was peripheral blood. The receptor comes from a human donor in a cohort sampled during active COVID-19. The CDR3 is CASSPSTGGRHEAFF. In DNA form, the CDR3 reads TGTGCCAGCTCACCTTCGACAGGGGGCCGACATGAAGCTTTCTTT.